This T cell receptor beta chain was sequenced during a study of pediatric ulcerative colitis. Germline-derived CDR1 and CDR2 are KGHSH and LQKENI. The V and J ends lost 4 bases and 4 bases respectively, with 14 bases between them. The CDR3 covers 15 residues. Up to 500,000 reads were sequenced per sample. Data came from immunoSEQ multiplex PCR; TCRdb stores just in-frame clones and leaves some out. The table shows 44,000 or so clones, with 60% to 85% occurring only once. In regard to this clone: The antigen is not known.

One to two pinch biopsies were taken from the rectum during colonoscopy. Study-level results: Repertoires came from total lymphocyte DNA, not specific subsets.

The sample consisted of gut tissue. The chain uses TRBV18 and TRBJ1-3; D perhaps matches TRBD1 (6 bases). This TCR derives from a girl aged 10-17 years with moderate ulcerative colitis. The CDR3 is CASSLVDSQGNTIYF. CDR3 coding DNA: TGTGCCAGCTCACTCGTGGACAGCCAAGGAAACACCATATATTTT.